This TCR beta chain is from a study of blood T cell repertoires in COVID-19. Overall study context: Sources were T cells, B-cell-depleted T cells, or PBMCs; the material itself was cDNA or gDNA.

Original analysis: Reference gene primer amplification gave estimated nucleated cell counts. Some clones are missing from TCRdb's copy, which holds only in-frame ones; the method was immunoSEQ multiplex PCR. That table gives V, J and clone size, and the DNA gave D and trimming. Of roughly 360,000 clones detected, approximately 88% appear once; the ten largest clones hold around 0.95%. The germline CDR1 and CDR2 sequences are KGHSH and LQKENI. V lost 0 bases, J lost 0 bases, and 14 bases lay in between. CDR3 length: 17 amino acids. Material for sequencing was PBMCs or T cells enriched from blood (not recorded which). The receptor was isolated from a woman aged 25 to 45 with acute COVID-19. This sequence joins TRBV18 and TRBJ1-1, with no clear D. The CDR3 DNA follows: TGTGCCAGCTCACCACCTTCGGCGGCTAGTATGAACACTGAAGCTTTCTTT. Amino acid sequence: CASSPPSAASMNTEAFF.